This T cell receptor (beta chain) was obtained from a study of blood T cell repertoires in COVID-19. Study summary: T cells, B-cell-depleted T cells, or PBMCs provided the cDNA or gDNA that served as material.

Germline CDR1 reads LGHDT; CDR2 reads YNNKEL (reference sequence). Trimming removed 2 bases from V and 7 bases from J, with 9 bases in between. This CDR3 region has 13 residues. In the source study's methods: Estimation of nucleated cell counts was performed using reference gene primer amplification. The protocol was immunoSEQ multiplex PCR, while the TCRdb copy is restricted to in-frame clones and leaves out a portion. The V and J calls and clone size come from that table; D and trimming were worked out from the DNA. The sample shows about 140,000 clones, 85% to 90% of them seen only once. The origin of this receptor is a woman aged 80 or over with acute or convalescent COVID-19. Sequencing was carried out using peripheral blood. The J gene is TRBJ1-5, the V gene TRBV3-1 (or the pseudogene TRBV3-2); D might be TRBD1 (6 bases). The CDR3 DNA follows: TGTGCCAGCAGCCAACCAGGGGCCCAGCCCCAGCATTTT. It specifies CASSQPGAQPQHF.